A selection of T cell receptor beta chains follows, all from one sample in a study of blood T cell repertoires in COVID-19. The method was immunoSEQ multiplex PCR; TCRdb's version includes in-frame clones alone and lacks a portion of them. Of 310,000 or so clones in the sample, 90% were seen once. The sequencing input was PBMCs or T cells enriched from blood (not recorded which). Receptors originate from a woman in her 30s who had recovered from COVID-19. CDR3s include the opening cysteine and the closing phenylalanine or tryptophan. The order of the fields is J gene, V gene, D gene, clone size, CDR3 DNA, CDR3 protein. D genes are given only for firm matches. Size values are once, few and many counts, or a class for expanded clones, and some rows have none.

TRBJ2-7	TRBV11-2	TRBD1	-	TGTGCCAGCAGCTTAGGGGACAGGGGGCCCTACGAGCAGTACTTC	CASSLGDRGPYEQYF
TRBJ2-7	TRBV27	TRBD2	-	TGTGCCAGCAGCCTAGCGGGGGCCGAAGACGAGCAGTACTTC	CASSLAGAEDEQYF
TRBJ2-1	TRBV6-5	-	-	TGTGCCAGCAGTTACTCGGCAGAGCAGTTCTTC	CASSYSAEQFF
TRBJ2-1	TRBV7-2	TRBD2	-	TGTGCCAGCAGCTTATTTGGCGGGAGTTCCTACAATGAGCAGTTCTTC	CASSLFGGSSYNEQFF
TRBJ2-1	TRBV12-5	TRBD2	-	TGTGCTAGTTCGATAGCGGGGTACTACAATGAGCAGTTCTTC	CASSIAGYYNEQFF
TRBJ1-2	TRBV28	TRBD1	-	TGTGCCAGCCTTATTACAGGGGGCGCGGGCTATGGCTACACCTTC	CASLITGGAGYGYTF
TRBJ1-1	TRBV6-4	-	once	TGTGCCAGCAGTGACTCGACAGGCACTGAAGCTTTCTTT	CASSDSTGTEAFF
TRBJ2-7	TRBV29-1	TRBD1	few	TGCAGCGTTGAACCAGGGGGCTACAACGAGCAGTACTTC	CSVEPGGYNEQYF
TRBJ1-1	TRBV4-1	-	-	TGCGCCAGCAGCCAAGATTATGGGGGCGGCACTGAAGCTTTCTTT	CASSQDYGGGTEAFF
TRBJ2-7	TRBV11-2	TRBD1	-	TGTGCCAGCAGCACGCCCAGACAGGGGGCGGAGCAGTACTTC	CASSTPRQGAEQYF
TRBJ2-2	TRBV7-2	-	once	TGTGCCAGCAGCCCGAGCTTAGTCGGCGGGGAGCTGTTTTTT	CASSPSLVGGELFF
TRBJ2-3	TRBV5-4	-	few	TGTGCCAGCAGCTTGGGTGACAGAAACCTACGGGCGCAGTATTTT	CASSLGDRNLRAQYF
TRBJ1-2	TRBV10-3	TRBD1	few	TGTGCCATCAGTGAAGGGACAGGGACTAACTATGGCTACACCTTC	CAISEGTGTNYGYTF
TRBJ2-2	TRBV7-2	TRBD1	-	TGTGCCAGCAGCTTAGGGGTGGGACAGGGGGCTGCACCCACCGGGGAGCTGTTTTTT	CASSLGVGQGAAPTGELFF
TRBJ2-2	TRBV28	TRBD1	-	TGTGCCAGCAGTTGGGACAGGGGTCCCGGGGAGCTGTTTTTT	CASSWDRGPGELFF
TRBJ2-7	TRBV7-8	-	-	TGTGCCAGCAGCGCTCGATCCCTAAATTCTGACGAGCAGTACTTC	CASSARSLNSDEQYF